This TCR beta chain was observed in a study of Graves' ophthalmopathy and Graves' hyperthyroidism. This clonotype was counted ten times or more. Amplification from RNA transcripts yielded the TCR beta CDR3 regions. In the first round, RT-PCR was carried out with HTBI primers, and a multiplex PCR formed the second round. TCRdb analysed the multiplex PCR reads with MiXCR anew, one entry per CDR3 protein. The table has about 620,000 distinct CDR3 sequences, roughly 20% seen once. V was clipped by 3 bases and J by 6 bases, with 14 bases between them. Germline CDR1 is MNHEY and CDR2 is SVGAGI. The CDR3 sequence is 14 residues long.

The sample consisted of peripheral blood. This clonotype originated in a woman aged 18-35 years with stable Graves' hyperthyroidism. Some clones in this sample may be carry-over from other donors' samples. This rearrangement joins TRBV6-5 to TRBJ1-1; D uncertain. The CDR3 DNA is TGTGCCAGCAGTTATTTGGTGCCCCCGGCTGAAGCTTTCTTT. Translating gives CASSYLVPPAEAFF.